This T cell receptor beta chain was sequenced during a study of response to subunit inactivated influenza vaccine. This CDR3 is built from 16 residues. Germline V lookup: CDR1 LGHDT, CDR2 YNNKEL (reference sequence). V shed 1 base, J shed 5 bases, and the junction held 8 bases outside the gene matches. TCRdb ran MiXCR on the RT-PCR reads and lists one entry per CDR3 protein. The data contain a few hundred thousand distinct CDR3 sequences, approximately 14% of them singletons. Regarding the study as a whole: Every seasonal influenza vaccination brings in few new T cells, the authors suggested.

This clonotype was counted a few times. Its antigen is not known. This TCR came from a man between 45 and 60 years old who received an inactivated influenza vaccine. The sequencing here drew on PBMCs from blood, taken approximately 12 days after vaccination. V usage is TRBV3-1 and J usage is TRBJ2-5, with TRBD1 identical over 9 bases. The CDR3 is CASSQVRGQGSETQYF. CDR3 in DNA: TGTGCCAGCAGCCAAGTTCGGGGACAGGGTAGCGAGACCCAGTACTTC.